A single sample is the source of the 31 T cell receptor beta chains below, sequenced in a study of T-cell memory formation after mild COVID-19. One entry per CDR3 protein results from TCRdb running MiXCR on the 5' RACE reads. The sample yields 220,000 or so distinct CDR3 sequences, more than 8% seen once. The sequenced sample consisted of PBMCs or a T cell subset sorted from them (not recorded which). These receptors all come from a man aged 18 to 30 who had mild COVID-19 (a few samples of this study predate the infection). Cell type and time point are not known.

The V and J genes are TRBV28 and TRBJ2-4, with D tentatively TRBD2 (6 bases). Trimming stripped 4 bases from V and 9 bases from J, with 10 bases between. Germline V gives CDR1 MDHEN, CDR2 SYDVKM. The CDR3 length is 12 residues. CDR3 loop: CASSSGEAIQYF. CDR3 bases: TGTGCCAGCAGTTCGGGGGAGGCCATTCAGTACTTC.

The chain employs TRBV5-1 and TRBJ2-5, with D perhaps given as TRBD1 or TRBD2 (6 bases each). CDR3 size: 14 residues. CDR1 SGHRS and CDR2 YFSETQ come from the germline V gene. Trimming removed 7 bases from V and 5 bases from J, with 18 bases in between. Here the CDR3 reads CASRDPGAGETQYF. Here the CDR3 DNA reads TGCGCCAGCCGGGACCCAGGGGCGGGGGAGACCCAGTACTTC.

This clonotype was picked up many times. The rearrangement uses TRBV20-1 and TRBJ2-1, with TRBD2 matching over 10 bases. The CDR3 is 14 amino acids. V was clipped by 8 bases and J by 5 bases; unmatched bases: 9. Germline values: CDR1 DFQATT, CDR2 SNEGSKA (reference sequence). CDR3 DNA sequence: TGCAGTTCACTCCTAGCGGGGGATAACAATGAGCAGTTCTTC. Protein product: CSSLLAGDNNEQFF.

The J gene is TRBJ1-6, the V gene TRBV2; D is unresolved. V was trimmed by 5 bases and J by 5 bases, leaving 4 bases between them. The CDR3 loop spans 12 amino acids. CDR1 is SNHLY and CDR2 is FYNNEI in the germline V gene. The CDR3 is CASSPNNSPLHF. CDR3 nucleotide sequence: TGTGCCAGCAGTCCTAATAATTCACCCCTCCACTTT.

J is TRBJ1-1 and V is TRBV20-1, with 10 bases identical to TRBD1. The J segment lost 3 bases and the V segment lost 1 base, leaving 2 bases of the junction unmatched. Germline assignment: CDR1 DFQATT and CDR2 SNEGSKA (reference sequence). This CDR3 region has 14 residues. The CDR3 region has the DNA TGCAGTGCTAGAGGGGACAGGGGCGACACTGAAGCTTTCTTT. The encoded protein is CSARGDRGDTEAFF.

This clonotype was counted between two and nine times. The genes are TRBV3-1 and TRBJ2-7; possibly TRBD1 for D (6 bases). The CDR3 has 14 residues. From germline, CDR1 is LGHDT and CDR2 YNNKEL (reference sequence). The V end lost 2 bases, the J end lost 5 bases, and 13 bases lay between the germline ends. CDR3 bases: TGTGCCAGCAGCCAAATGGCTTCAGGGGACGAGCAGTACTTC. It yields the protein CASSQMASGDEQYF.

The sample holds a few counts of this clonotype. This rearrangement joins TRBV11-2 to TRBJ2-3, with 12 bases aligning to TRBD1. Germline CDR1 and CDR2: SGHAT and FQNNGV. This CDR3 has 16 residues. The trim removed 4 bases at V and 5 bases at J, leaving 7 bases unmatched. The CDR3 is CASSSPGQGARDTQYF. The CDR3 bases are TGTGCCAGCAGCTCGCCGGGACAGGGGGCGAGAGATACGCAGTATTTT. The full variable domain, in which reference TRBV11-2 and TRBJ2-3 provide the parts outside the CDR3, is EAGVAQSPRYKIIEKRQSVAFWCNPISGHATLYWYQQILGQGPKLLIQFQNNGVVDDSQLPKDRFSAERLKGVDSTLKIQPAKLEDSAVYLCASSSPGQGARDTQYFGPGTRLTVL.

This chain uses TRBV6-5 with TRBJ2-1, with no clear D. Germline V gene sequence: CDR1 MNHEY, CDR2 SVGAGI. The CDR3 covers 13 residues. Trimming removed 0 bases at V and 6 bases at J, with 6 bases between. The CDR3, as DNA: TGTGCCAGCAGTTACTCGAACGCCAATGAGCAGTTCTTC. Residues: CASSYSNANEQFF.

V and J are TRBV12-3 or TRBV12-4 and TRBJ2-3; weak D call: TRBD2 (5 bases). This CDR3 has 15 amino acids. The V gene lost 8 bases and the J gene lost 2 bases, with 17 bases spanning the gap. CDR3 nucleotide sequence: TGTGCCAGCGCTAGCCTGGGGTCCGACACAGATACGCAGTATTTT. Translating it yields CASASLGSDTDTQYF.

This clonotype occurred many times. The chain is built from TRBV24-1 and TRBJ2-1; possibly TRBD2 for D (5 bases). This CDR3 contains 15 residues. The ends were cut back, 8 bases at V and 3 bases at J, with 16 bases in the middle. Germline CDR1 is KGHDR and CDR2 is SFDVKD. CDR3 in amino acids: CATTLGVSFYNEQFF. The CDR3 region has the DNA TGTGCCACCACCTTGGGAGTTTCCTTCTACAATGAGCAGTTCTTC.

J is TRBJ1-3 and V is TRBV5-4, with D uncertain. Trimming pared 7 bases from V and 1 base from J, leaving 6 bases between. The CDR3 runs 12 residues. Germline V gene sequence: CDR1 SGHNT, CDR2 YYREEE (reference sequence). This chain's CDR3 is CASGQSGNTIYF. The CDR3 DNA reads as TGTGCCAGCGGCCAATCTGGAAACACCATATATTTT.

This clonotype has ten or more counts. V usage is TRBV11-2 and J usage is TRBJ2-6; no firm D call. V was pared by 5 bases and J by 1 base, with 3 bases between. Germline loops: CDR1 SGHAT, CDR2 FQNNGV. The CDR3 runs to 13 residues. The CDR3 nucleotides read TGTGCCAGCAGCGGGTCTGGGGCCAACGTCCTGACTTTC. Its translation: CASSGSGANVLTF.

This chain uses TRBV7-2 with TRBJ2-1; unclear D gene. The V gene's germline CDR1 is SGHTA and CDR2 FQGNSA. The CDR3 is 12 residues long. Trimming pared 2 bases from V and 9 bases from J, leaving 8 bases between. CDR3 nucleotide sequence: TGTGCCAGCAGCTTAAACATCGGTGAGCAGTTCTTC. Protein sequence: CASSLNIGEQFF.

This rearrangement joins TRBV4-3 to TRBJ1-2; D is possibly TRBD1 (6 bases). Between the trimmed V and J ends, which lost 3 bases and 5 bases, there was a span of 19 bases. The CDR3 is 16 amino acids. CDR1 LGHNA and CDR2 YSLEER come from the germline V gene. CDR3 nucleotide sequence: TGCGCCAGCAGCCAGGCCCGTGCAGGGGCCGGGTATGGCTACACCTTC. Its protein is CASSQARAGAGYGYTF.

Here the CDR3 DNA reads TGCAGTGCCCACACAGGGGCTGGAAACACCATATATTTT. The encoded protein is CSAHTGAGNTIYF. The chain combines TRBV20-1 with TRBJ1-3; 7 bases are shared with TRBD1. The V gene end was trimmed by 6 bases and the J gene end by 2 bases; junction bases not matched to a gene: 4. The CDR3 contains 13 residues. Germline CDR1 is DFQATT and CDR2 is SNEGSKA (reference sequence).

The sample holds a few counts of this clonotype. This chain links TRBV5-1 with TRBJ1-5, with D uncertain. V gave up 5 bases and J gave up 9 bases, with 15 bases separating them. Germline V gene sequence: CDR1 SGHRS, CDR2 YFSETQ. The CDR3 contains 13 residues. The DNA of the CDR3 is TGCGCCAGCAGGGGCGGATCGGAGGGGCCCCAGCATTTT. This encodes CASRGGSEGPQHF.

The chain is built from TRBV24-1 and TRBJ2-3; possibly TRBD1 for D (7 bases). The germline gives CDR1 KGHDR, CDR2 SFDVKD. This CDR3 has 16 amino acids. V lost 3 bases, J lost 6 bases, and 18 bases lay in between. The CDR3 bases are TGTGCCACCAGTGATCGGACAGGAGGGGTCGTGGATACGCAGTATTTT. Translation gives CATSDRTGGVVDTQYF.

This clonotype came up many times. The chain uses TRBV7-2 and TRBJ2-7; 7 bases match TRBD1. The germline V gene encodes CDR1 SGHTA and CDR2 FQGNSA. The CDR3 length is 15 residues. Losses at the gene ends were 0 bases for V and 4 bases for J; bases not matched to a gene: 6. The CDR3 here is CASSLAQGTEYEQYV. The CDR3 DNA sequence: TGTGCCAGCAGCTTAGCGCAGGGGACAGAGTACGAGCAGTACGTC.

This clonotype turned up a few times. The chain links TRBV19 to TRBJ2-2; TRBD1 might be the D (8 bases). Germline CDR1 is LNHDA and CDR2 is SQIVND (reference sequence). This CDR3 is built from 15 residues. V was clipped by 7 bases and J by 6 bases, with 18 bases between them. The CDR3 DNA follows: TGTGCCAGTAACAGGGGGAACGGGGGGTCCGGGGAGCTGTTTTTT. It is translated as CASNRGNGGSGELFF.

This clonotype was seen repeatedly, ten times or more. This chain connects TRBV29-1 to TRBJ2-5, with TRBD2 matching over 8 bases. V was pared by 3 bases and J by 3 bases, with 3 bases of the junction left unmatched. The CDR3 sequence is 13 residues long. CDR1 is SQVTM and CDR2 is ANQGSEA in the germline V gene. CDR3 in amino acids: CSVDAGGEETQYF. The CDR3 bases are TGCAGCGTTGATGCGGGGGGCGAAGAGACCCAGTACTTC.

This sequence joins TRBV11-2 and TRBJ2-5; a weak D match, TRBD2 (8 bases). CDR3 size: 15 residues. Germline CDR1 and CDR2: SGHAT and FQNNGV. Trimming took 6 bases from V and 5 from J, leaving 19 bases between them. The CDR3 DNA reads TGTGCCAGCAGAGATAACAGGGGCGGGGGGGAGACCCAGTACTTC. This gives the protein CASRDNRGGGETQYF.

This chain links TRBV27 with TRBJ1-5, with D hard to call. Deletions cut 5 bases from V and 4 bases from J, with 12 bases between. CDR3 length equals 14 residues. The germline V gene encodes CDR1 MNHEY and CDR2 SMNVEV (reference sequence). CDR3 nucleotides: TGTGCCAGCAGTCCCAGGAGACTAAATCAGCCCCAGCATTTT. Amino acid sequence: CASSPRRLNQPQHF.

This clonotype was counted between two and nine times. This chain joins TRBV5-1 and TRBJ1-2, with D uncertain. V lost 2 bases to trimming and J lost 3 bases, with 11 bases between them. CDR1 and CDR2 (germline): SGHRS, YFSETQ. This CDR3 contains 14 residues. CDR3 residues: CASSFVGLYYGYTF. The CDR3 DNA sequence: TGCGCCAGCAGCTTCGTGGGCCTTTACTATGGCTACACCTTC.

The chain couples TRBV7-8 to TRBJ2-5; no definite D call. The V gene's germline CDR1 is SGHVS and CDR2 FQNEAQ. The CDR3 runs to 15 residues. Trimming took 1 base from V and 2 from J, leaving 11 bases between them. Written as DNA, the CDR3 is TGTGCCAGCAGCTTAGTAACTACAGTACAAGAGACCCAGTACTTC. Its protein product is CASSLVTTVQETQYF.

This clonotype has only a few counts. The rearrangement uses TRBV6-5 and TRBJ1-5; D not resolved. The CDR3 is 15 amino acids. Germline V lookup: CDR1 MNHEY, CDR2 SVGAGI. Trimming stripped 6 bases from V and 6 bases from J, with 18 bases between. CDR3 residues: CASRATNRRSQPQHF. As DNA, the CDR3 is TGTGCCAGCAGGGCGACTAATCGGCGGAGTCAGCCCCAGCATTTT.

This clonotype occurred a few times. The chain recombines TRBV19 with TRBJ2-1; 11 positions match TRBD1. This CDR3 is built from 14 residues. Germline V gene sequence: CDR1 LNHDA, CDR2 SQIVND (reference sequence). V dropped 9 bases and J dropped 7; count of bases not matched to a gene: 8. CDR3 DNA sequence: TGTGCCAGCACAGGACAGGGGGCCGGTAATGAGCAGTTCTTC. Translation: CASTGQGAGNEQFF.

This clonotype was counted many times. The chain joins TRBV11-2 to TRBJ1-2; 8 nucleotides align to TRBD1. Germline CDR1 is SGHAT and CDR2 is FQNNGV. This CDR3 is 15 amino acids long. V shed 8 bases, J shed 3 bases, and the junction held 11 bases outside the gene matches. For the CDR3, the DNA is TGTGCCAGCCGAACGCCAGGGGGCATGGACTATGGCTACACCTTC. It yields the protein CASRTPGGMDYGYTF.

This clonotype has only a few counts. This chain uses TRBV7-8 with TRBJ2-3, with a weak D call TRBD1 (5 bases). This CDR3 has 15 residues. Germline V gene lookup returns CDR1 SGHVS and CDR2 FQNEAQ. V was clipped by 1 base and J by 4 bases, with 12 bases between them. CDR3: CASSLGSRAADTQYF. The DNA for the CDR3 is TGTGCCAGCAGCTTAGGGAGCAGGGCAGCAGATACGCAGTATTTT.

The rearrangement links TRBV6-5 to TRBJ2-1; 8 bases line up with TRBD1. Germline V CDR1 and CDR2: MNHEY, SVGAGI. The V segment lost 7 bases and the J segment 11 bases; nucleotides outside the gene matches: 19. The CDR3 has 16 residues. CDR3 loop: CASTRPGGQAPLKQFF. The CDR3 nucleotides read TGTGCCAGCACCAGACCCGGGGGACAGGCCCCCCTTAAGCAGTTCTTC.

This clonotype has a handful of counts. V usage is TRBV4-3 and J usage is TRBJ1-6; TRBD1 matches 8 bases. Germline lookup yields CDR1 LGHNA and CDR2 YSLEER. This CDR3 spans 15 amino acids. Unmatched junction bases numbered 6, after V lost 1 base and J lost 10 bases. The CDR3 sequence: CASSQATGTGSPLHF. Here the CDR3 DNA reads TGCGCCAGCAGCCAAGCTACAGGGACAGGCTCACCCCTCCACTTT.

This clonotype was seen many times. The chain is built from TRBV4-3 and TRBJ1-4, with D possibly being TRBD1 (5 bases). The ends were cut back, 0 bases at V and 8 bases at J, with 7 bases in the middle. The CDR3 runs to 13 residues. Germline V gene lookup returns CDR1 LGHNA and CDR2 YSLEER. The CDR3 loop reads CASSQDGGEKLFF. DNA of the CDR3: TGCGCCAGCAGCCAAGATGGGGGAGAAAAACTGTTTTTT.